The rows below give T cell receptor beta chains drawn from one sample of a study of cytomegalovirus exposure and HLA in healthy donors. The protocol was immunoSEQ multiplex PCR, while the TCRdb copy is restricted to in-frame clones and leaves out a portion. Among about 130,000 clones, 60% to 80% were seen once, and the ten largest hold about 2.6%. Source material: PBMCs. The receptors come from an older woman in good health and CMV-seropositive. Both conserved end residues are part of each CDR3. The D gene is left open where the match is weak. Clone size is stated in some rows and not others, as once, few, many or a class when expanded.

>TRBV7-6|NA|TRBJ1-5|NA
CASSLVSGQPQHF
TGTGCCAGCAGCTTAGTATCCGGGCAGCCCCAGCATTTT
>TRBV9|NA|TRBJ2-7|TRBD1
CASSQGQGPHEQYF
TGTGCCAGCAGTCAAGGACAGGGACCCCACGAGCAGTACTTC
>TRBV7-8|NA|TRBJ2-7|NA
CASSLFEGDSYEQYF
TGTGCCAGCAGCTTATTCGAGGGGGACTCCTACGAGCAGTACTTC
>TRBV9|NA|TRBJ1-2|NA
CASSVSLSGPKGGGYTF
TGTGCCAGCAGCGTAAGTCTCTCGGGGCCGAAGGGAGGTGGCTACACCTTC
>TRBV27|NA|TRBJ1-1|NA
CASSGQFRTEAFF
TGTGCCAGCAGCGGACAGTTTCGGACTGAAGCTTTCTTT
>TRBV7-9|few|TRBJ1-1|NA
CASSLRDKTEAFF
TGTGCCAGCAGCTTACGGGACAAGACTGAAGCTTTCTTT
>TRBV6-5|NA|TRBJ1-2|NA
CATAGWNYGYTF
TGTGCCACCGCGGGATGGAACTATGGCTACACCTTC
>TRBV10-3|NA|TRBJ2-7|TRBD1
CAIRPGQRVPQYF
TGTGCCATCAGGCCGGGACAGCGAGTTCCTCAGTACTTC
>TRBV28|NA|TRBJ1-4|NA
CATHSTNEKLFF
TGTGCCACCCACTCAACTAATGAAAAACTGTTTTTT
>TRBV11-2|NA|TRBJ2-7|TRBD1
CASSLGTGRPSEQYF
TGTGCCAGCAGCTTAGGGACAGGGAGGCCTTCCGAGCAGTACTTC
>TRBV5-1|NA|TRBJ2-6|TRBD2
CASSFSSGLSGANVLTF
TGCGCCAGCAGCTTTTCTAGCGGGTTGTCTGGGGCCAACGTCCTGACTTTC
>TRBV19|once|TRBJ2-5|NA
CASSKGALAFTETQYF
TGTGCCAGTAGTAAAGGGGCGCTAGCGTTCACAGAGACCCAGTACTTC
>TRBV19|NA|TRBJ1-3|NA
CASSSGREGNTIYF
TGTGCCAGTAGTAGCGGCAGGGAAGGAAACACCATATATTTT
>TRBV27|NA|TRBJ1-5|NA
CASSSQGQWGTQPQHF
TGTGCCAGCAGTTCCCAAGGACAGTGGGGCACTCAGCCCCAGCATTTT
>TRBV2|once|TRBJ1-1|TRBD1
CASIQGENTEAFF
TGTGCCAGCATACAGGGGGAGAACACTGAAGCTTTCTTT
>TRBV5-4|NA|TRBJ2-7|TRBD1
CASSPYTGGAYEQYF
TGTGCCAGCAGCCCCTATACAGGGGGCGCCTACGAGCAGTACTTC
>TRBV5-1|NA|TRBJ1-4|NA
CASSLGAANEKLFF
TGCGCCAGCAGCTTAGGGGCGGCTAATGAAAAACTGTTTTTT
>TRBV6-5|NA|TRBJ2-6|NA
CASRQGGGANVLTF
TGTGCCAGCAGACAGGGCGGTGGGGCCAACGTCCTGACTTTC
>TRBV15|few|TRBJ2-5|TRBD1
CATSRPGGEGQETQYF
TGTGCCACCAGTCGTCCAGGGGGCGAGGGCCAAGAGACCCAGTACTTC
>TRBV6-5|NA|TRBJ1-2|TRBD1
CASSIFQGAGGYTF
TGTGCCAGCAGCATTTTTCAGGGGGCGGGGGGCTACACCTTC
>TRBV2|NA|TRBJ2-1|TRBD2
CASSQRGGHEQFF
TGTGCCAGCAGTCAACGGGGGGGCCATGAGCAGTTCTTC
>TRBV6-5|NA|TRBJ2-5|TRBD2
CASSYTSGGAKETQYF
TGTGCCAGCAGTTATACCAGCGGGGGGGCTAAAGAGACCCAGTACTTC
>TRBV5-4|once|TRBJ2-5|NA
CASSLQYGGEQTQYF
TGTGCCAGCAGCTTGCAGTATGGAGGGGAACAGACCCAGTACTTC
>TRBV4-2|NA|TRBJ2-3|TRBD2
CASSHPSGGAGADTQYF
TGTGCCAGCAGCCATCCTAGCGGGGGGGCTGGGGCAGATACGCAGTATTTT
>TRBV10-3|NA|TRBJ1-1|NA
CAISEPRDTEAFF
TGTGCCATCAGTGAACCGAGGGACACTGAAGCTTTCTTT
>TRBV18|NA|TRBJ1-2|NA
CASSPAGSGYTF
TGTGCCAGCTCACCCGCAGGGTCGGGCTACACCTTC
>TRBV6-1|few|TRBJ2-3|TRBD2
CASIMGGADTQYF
TGTGCCAGCATCATGGGGGGGGCAGATACGCAGTATTTT
>TRBV7-9|few|TRBJ2-1|TRBD2
CASSFRTSGGDNEQFF
TGTGCCAGCAGCTTCAGGACTAGCGGGGGAGACAATGAGCAGTTCTTC
>TRBV2|NA|TRBJ1-5|NA
CASNPQGRQPQHF
TGTGCCAGCAACCCGCAGGGTAGGCAGCCCCAGCATTTT
>TRBV2|once|TRBJ2-2|NA
CASSELGERTGELFF
TGTGCCAGCAGTGAATTAGGGGAAAGGACCGGGGAGCTGTTTTTT
>TRBV5-1|NA|TRBJ2-2|NA
CASSFNTGFGELFF
TGCGCCAGCAGCTTCAATACAGGGTTCGGGGAGCTGTTTTTT
>TRBV27|few|TRBJ1-2|TRBD1
CASSSTTGWNGYTF
TGTGCCAGCAGTTCAACGACAGGGTGGAATGGCTACACCTTC
>TRBV6-1|NA|TRBJ1-2|TRBD1
CASSAGQGSYGYTF
TGTGCCAGCAGTGCCGGACAGGGGAGTTATGGCTACACCTTC
>TRBV9|NA|TRBJ1-2|NA
CASSDASPGLRRGYTF
TGTGCCAGCAGCGATGCCTCGCCGGGACTCCGACGGGGCTACACCTTC
>TRBV5-1|NA|TRBJ2-5|TRBD1
CASSLGQGAGETQYF
TGCGCCAGCAGCTTGGGGCAGGGGGCAGGGGAGACCCAGTACTTC
>TRBV10-3|NA|TRBJ1-4|NA
CAISTSIGQLNEKLFF
TGTGCCATCAGTACCTCCATAGGACAGTTAAATGAAAAACTGTTTTTT
>TRBV21-1|few|TRBJ2-7|NA
CASSKARGESSYEQYF
TGTGCCAGCAGCAAAGCGCGGGGGGAGAGCTCCTACGAGCAGTACTTC
>TRBV7-8|NA|TRBJ1-5|NA
CASSLGALQPNQPQHF
TGTGCCAGCAGCTTAGGGGCATTGCAACCCAATCAGCCCCAGCATTTT
>TRBV10-3|once|TRBJ2-2|TRBD2
CAISVLAETGELFF
TGTGCCATCAGTGTTCTAGCGGAGACCGGGGAGCTGTTTTTT
>TRBV11-1|NA|TRBJ1-3|TRBD1
CASSAGTASGNTIYF
TGTGCCAGCAGCGCGGGGACAGCCTCTGGAAACACCATATATTTT
>TRBV9|NA|TRBJ1-1|NA
CASSVVSGNTEAFF
TGTGCCAGCAGCGTAGTCTCGGGGAACACTGAAGCTTTCTTT
>TRBV7-7|NA|TRBJ2-5|NA
CASSLEASTETQYF
TGTGCTAGCAGCTTAGAAGCTAGCACAGAGACCCAGTACTTC
>TRBV29-1|NA|TRBJ1-2|TRBD1
CSAGTGASSYGYTF
TGCAGCGCCGGGACAGGGGCCTCTTCCTATGGCTACACCTTC
>TRBV6-5|few|TRBJ1-3|NA
CASKGGGPPGNTIYF
TGTGCCAGCAAGGGTGGAGGGCCACCTGGAAACACCATATATTTT
>TRBV6-6|few|TRBJ2-1|TRBD1
CASSYLTGYNEQFF
TGTGCCAGCAGTTACCTGACAGGGTACAATGAGCAGTTCTTC
>TRBV7-3|NA|TRBJ2-5|TRBD2
CASSLMAGGQETQYF
TGTGCCAGCAGCTTAATGGCGGGGGGGCAAGAGACCCAGTACTTC
>TRBV18|NA|TRBJ1-2|TRBD1
CASSPKQGDIGYTF
TGTGCCAGCTCACCAAAACAGGGGGATATTGGCTACACCTTC
>TRBV5-1|NA|TRBJ2-7|TRBD1
CASSPQGQGKNEQYF
TGCGCCAGCAGCCCACAGGGACAGGGGAAAAACGAGCAGTACTTC